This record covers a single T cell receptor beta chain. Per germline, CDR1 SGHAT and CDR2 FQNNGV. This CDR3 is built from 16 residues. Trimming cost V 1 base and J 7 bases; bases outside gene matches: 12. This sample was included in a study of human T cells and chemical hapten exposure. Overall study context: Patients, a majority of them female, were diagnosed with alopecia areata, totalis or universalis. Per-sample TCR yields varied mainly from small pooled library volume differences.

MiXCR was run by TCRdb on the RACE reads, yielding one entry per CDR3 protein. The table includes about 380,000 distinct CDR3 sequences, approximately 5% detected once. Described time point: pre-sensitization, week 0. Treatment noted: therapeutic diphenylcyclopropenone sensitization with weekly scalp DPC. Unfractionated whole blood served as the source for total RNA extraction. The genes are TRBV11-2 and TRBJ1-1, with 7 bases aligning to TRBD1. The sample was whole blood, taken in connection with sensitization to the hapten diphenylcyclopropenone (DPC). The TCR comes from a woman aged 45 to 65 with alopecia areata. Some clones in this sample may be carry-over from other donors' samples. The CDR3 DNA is TGTGCCAGCAGCTTAGGGCTCACCGGGACAGCCTTTGAAGCTTTCTTT. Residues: CASSLGLTGTAFEAFF. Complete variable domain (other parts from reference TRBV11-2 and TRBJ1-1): EAGVAQSPRYKIIEKRQSVAFWCNPISGHATLYWYQQILGQGPKLLIQFQNNGVVDDSQLPKDRFSAERLKGVDSTLKIQPAKLEDSAVYLCASSLGLTGTAFEAFFGQGTRLTVV.